These 2 T cell receptor beta chains were all obtained from the same sample, sequenced in a study of spatial heterogeneity in lung cancer. Regarding the study as a whole: In tumors, expanded intratumoral alpha and beta TCR counts tracked mutation counts.

TCRdb re-analysed the 5' RACE reads in MiXCR, keeping a single row per CDR3 protein. The repertoire consists of thousands of distinct CDR3 sequences, with more than 12% occurring once and the leading ten covering 8% to 13%. The antigens for these receptors are not known. Time point: sample taken at primary tumor resection. Material: lung tumor tissue, obtained at surgery. Receptors originate from a male donor with early-stage non-small cell lung cancer.

As for this clonotype: A library prepared for alpha chains yielded this beta chain as an off-target read; its size is of little meaning. The chain couples TRBV28 to TRBJ2-3; 7 bases fit TRBD2. The ends lost 3 bases at V and 1 base at J; junction bases unmatched: 1. In germline, CDR1 is MDHEN, CDR2 SYDVKM. The CDR3 spans 14 residues. The CDR3 loop reads CASSFLAGTDTQYF. The CDR3 DNA is TGTGCCAGCAGTTTCCTAGCGGGCACAGATACGCAGTATTTT.

With respect to this clonotype: A library prepared for alpha chains yielded this beta chain as an off-target read; its size is of little meaning. The chain recombines TRBV2 with TRBJ2-3, with 8 bases identical to TRBD2. V was pared by 5 bases and J by 2 bases, with 9 bases of the junction left unmatched. CDR1 SNHLY and CDR2 FYNNEI come from the germline V gene. This CDR3 has 16 amino acids. The DNA for the CDR3 is TGTGCCAGCAGTCTTTTTGCGGGGGGCCCCACAGATACGCAGTATTTT. Amino acid sequence: CASSLFAGGPTDTQYF.